The TCR beta chain described here comes from a study of blood T cells in healthy people across ages. General observations from the study: PBMCs left unsorted prevented a conclusive naive versus antigen-experienced comparison. Versus aged donors, long-lived donors had higher diversity and more naive CD4+ cells.

This clonotype was counted ten times or more. Its antigen is not known. The second PCR ran roughly 6 to 12 cycles with a sample-barcoded 5' primer and J-beta primers. Each cDNA molecule, via a template-switch adaptor with 12 random nucleotides, was tagged. TCRdb analysed the 5' RACE reads with MiXCR anew, one entry per CDR3 protein. Of hundreds of thousands of distinct CDR3 sequences listed, less than 60% are singletons. Germline lookup yields CDR1 SGHRS and CDR2 YFSETQ. J lost 2 bases, V lost 7 bases, and 5 bases had no gene match. This CDR3 comprises 13 residues. Sequencing was performed on blood. V and J are TRBV5-1 and TRBJ1-2, with 7 bases matching TRBD1. This receptor was identified in a man older than 75 in good health. CDR3 protein: CASSTGVNYGYTF. The CDR3 region has the DNA TGCGCCAGCTCCACAGGGGTAAACTATGGCTACACCTTC. The variable domain in full, completed from reference TRBV5-1 and TRBJ1-2, reads KAGVTQTPRYLIKTRGQQVTLSCSPISGHRSVSWYQQTPGQGLQFLFEYFSETQRNKGNFPGRFSGRQFSNSRSEMNVSTLELGDSALYLCASSTGVNYGYTFGSGTRLTVV.